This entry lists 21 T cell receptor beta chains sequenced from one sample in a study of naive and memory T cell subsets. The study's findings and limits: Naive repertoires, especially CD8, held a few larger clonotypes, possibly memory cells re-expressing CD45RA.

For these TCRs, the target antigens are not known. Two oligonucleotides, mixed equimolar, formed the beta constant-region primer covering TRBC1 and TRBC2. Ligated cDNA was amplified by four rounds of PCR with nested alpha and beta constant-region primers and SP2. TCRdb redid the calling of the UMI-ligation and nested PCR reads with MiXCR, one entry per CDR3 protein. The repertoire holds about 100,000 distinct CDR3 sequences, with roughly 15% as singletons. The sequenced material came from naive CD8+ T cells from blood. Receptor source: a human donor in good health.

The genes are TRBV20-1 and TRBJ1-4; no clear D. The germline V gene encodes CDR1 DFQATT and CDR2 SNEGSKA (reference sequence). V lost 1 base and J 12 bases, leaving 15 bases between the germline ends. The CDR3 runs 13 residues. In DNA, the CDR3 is TGCAGTGCTAGAGTAGCCTCGCCCGGAGAACTGTTTTTT. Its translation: CSARVASPGELFF.

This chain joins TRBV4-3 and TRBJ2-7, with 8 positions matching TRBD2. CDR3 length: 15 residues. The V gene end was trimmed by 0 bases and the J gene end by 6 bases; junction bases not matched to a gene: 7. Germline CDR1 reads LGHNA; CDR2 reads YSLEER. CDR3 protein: CASSQDRGGGGEQYF. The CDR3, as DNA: TGCGCCAGCAGCCAAGATCGGGGGGGGGGAGGCGAGCAGTACTTC.

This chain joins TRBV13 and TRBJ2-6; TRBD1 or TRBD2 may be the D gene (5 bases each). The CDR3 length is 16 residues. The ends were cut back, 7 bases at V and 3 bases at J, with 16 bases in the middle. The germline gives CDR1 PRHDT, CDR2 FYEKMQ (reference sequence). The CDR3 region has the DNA TGTGCCAGCACGATGATGGGGGTTGGTGGGGCCAACGTCCTGACTTTC. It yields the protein CASTMMGVGGANVLTF.

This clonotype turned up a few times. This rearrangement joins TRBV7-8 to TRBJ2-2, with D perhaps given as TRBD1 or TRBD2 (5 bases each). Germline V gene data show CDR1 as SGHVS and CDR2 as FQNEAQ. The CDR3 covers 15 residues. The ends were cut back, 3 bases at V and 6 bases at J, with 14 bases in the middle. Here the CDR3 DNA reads TGTGCCAGCAGCTTGGGTGGGGCCGGGGCCGGGGAGCTGTTTTTT. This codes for CASSLGGAGAGELFF.

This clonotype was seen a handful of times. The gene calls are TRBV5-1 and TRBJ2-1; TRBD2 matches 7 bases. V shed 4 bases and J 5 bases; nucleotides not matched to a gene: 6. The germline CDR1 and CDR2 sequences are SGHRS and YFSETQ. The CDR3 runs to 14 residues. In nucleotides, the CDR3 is TGCGCCAGCAGCCCCGGGACTACGAACAATGAGCAGTTCTTC. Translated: CASSPGTTNNEQFF.

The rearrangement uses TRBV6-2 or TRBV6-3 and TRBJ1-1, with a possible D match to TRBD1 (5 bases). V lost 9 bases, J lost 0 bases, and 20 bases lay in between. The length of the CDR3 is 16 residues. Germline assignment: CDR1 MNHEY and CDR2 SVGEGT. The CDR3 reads CASWGGISEMNTEAFF. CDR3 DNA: TGTGCCAGTTGGGGGGGTATATCTGAGATGAACACTGAAGCTTTCTTT.

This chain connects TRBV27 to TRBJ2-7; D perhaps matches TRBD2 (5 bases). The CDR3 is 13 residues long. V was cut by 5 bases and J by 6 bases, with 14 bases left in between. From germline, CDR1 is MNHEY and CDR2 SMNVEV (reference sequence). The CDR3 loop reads CASSPAPSFEQYF. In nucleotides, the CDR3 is TGTGCCAGCAGTCCGGCTCCTAGCTTCGAGCAGTACTTC.

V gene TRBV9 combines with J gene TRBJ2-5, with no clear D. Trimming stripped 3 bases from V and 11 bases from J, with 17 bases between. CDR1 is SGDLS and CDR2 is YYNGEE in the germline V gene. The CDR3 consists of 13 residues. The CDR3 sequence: CASSGVAEDLQYF. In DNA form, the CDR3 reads TGTGCCAGCAGCGGGGTCGCAGAAGACCTTCAGTACTTC.

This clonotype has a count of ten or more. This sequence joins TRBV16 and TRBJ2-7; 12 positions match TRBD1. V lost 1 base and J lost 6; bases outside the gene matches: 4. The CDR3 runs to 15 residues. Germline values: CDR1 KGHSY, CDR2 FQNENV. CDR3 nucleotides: TGTGCCAGCAGCCAATGGGGGACAGGGGGCTCCGAGCAGTACTTC. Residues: CASSQWGTGGSEQYF.

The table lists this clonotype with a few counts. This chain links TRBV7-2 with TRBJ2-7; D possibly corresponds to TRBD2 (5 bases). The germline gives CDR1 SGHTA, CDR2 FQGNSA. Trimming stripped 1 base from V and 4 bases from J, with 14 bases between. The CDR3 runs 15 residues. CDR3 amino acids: CASSLDPSWRYEQYF. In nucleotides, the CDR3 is TGTGCCAGCAGCTTAGACCCGAGTTGGAGGTACGAGCAGTACTTC.

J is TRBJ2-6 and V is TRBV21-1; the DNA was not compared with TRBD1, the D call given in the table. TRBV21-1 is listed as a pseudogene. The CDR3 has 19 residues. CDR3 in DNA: TGTGCCAGCAGCAAAGGAATGGCACAGGATTTCTCTGGGGCCAACGTCCTGACTTTC. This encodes CASSKGMAQDFSGANVLTF.

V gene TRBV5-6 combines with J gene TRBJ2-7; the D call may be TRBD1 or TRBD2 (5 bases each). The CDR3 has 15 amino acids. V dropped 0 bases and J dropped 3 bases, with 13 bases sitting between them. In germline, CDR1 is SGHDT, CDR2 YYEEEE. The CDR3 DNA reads TGTGCCAGCAGCTTGGCCGGGGCAGACCACTACGAGCAGTACTTC. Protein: CASSLAGADHYEQYF.

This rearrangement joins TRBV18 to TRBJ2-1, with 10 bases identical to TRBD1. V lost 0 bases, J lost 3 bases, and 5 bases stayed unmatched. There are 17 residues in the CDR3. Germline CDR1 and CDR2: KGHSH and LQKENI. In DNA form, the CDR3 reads TGTGCCAGCTCACCACCGTTCAGGACAGGGGGCTACAATGAGCAGTTCTTC. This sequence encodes CASSPPFRTGGYNEQFF.

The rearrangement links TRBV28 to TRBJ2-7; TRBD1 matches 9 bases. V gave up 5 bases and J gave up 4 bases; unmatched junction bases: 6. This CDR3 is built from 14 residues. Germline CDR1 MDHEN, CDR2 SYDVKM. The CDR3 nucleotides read TGTGCCAGCAGTAACGGACAGGGGCTATACGAGCAGTACTTC. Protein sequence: CASSNGQGLYEQYF.

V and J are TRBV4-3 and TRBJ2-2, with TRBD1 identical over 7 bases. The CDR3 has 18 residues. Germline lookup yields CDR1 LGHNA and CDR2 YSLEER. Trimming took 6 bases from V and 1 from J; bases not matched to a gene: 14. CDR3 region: CASSQNVVGGLNTGELFF. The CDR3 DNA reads TGCGCCAGCAGTCAGAATGTCGTAGGGGGCCTGAACACCGGGGAGCTGTTTTTT.

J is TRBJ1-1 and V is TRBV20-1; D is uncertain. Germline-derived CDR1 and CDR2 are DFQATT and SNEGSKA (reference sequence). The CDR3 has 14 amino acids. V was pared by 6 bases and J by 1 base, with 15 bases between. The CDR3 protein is CSAEGPLGNTEAFF. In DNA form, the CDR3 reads TGCAGTGCCGAGGGCCCCCTTGGGAACACTGAAGCTTTCTTT.

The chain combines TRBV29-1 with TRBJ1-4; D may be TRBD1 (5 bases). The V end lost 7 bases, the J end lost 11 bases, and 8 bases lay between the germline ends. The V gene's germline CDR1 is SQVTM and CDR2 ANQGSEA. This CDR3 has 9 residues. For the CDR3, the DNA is TGCAGCGGCAGGGAGAAACTGTTTTTT. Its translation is CSGREKLFF.

CDR3 residues: CASTPRAITYEQYF. The CDR3 DNA is TGTGCCAGCACGCCCCGGGCGATAACCTACGAGCAGTACTTC. The gene calls are TRBV6-2 or TRBV6-3 and TRBJ2-7; D gene uncertain. The CDR3 is 14 residues long. Germline values: CDR1 MNHEY, CDR2 SVGEGT. Trimming cost V 7 bases and J 2 bases, with 15 bases left between them.

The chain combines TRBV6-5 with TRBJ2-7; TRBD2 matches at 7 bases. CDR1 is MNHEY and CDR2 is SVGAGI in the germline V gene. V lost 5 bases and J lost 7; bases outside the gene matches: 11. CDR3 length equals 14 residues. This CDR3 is CASSELGLVGEQYF. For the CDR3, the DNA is TGTGCCAGCAGTGAACTTGGACTAGTGGGTGAGCAGTACTTC.

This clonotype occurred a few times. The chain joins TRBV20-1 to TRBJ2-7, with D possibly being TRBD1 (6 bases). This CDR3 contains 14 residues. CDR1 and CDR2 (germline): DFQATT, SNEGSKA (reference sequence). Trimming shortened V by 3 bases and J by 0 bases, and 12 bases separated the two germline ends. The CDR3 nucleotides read TGCAGTGCTAGGGGTCAGGGGTTCTCCTACGAGCAGTACTTC. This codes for CSARGQGFSYEQYF.

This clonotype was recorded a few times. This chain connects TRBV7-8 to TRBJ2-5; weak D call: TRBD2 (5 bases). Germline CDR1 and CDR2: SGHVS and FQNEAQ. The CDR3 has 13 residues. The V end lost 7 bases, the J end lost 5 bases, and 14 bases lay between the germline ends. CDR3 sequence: CASTGVFPETQYF. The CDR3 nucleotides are TGTGCCAGCACCGGGGTCTTTCCGGAGACCCAGTACTTC.